This T cell receptor (beta chain) was sequenced for a study of blood T cells in healthy people across ages. General study findings and limits: Diversity of TCR beta per million T cells declined in a roughly linear way with age. Diversity figures derived from one million T cells were judged to underestimate the true value. Naive T cell percentage and TCR beta diversity correlated strongly.

This clonotype was detected once. The antigen remains undetermined. Using a J-beta primer mix together with a sample-barcoded 5' primer, a second PCR was run for about 7 to 12 cycles. TCRdb passed the 5' RACE reads through MiXCR, listing each CDR3 protein once. This table holds about 640,000 distinct CDR3 sequences, around three fifths found once. Germline CDR1 SGHDT, CDR2 YYEEEE. V lost 6 bases to trimming and J lost 5 bases, with 15 bases between them. CDR3 length: 14 amino acids. The sequenced material came from blood. This clonotype originated in a man aged 60 to 69 in good health. The gene calls are TRBV5-6 and TRBJ2-1; D remains ambiguous. CDR3 sequence: CASNLPGVNNEQFF. In DNA, the CDR3 is TGTGCCAGCAACCTCCCTGGGGTGAACAATGAGCAGTTCTTC.